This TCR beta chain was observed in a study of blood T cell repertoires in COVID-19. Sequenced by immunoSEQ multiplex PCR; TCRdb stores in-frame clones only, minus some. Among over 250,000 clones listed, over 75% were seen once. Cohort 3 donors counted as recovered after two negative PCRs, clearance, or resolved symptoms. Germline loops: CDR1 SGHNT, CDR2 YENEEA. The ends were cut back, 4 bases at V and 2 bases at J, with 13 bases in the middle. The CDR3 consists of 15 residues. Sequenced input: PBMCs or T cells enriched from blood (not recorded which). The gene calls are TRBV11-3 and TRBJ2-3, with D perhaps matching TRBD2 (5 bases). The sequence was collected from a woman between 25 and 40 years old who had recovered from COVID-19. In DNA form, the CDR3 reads TGTGCCAGCAGCTATACCGGACTTAACACAGATACGCAGTATTTT. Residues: CASSYTGLNTDTQYF.